These 4 T cell receptor beta chains share one sample of origin, sequenced in a study of T cells in Graves' hyperthyroidism and ophthalmopathy. Amplified TCR beta CDR3 regions came from RNA transcripts. HTBI primers were used for first-round RT-PCR of the TCR CDR3. MiXCR was run by TCRdb on the multiplex PCR reads, yielding one entry per CDR3 protein. Of approximately 700,000 distinct CDR3 sequences listed, less than 45% were seen once; the top ten hold roughly 6.5%. What was sequenced was peripheral blood or thyroid tissue (not recorded which). Every receptor here comes from an adult man with Graves' disease, either hyperthyroidism or ophthalmopathy (not recorded which).

This clonotype appeared many times. The chain links TRBV7-9 to TRBJ1-1; tentatively, D is TRBD1 (5 bases). The CDR3 spans 13 residues. Germline lookup yields CDR1 SEHNR and CDR2 FQNEAQ (reference sequence). V dropped 1 base and J dropped 9 bases, with 12 bases sitting between them. Here the CDR3 reads CASSLDSGPKAFF. The CDR3 nucleotides are TGTGCCAGCAGCTTAGACTCAGGGCCGAAAGCTTTCTTT.

This clonotype appeared many times. The J gene is TRBJ1-2, the V gene TRBV10-2, with 7 bases fitting TRBD1. The CDR3 runs to 14 residues. After removal of 6 bases from V and 6 bases from J, the junction contained 10 bases not matched to a gene. The V gene's germline CDR1 is WSHSY and CDR2 SAAADI. CDR3 amino acids: CASSQRTGQDGYTF. The CDR3 coding sequence is TGCGCCAGCAGCCAAAGGACAGGCCAGGATGGCTACACCTTC.

On this clonotype: The junction does not match germline at one end; this may be a read error. V is TRBV7-7 and J is TRBJ2-6; D uncertain. This CDR3 comprises 14 residues. Germline V gene data show CDR1 as SSHAT and CDR2 as FNYEAQ (reference sequence). The CDR3: CASSSAPGANVLTF. The CDR3 coding sequence is TGTGCTAGCAGCTCAGCTCCTGGGGCCAACGTCCTGACTTTC.

A few counts support this clonotype. V usage is TRBV7-6 and J usage is TRBJ2-7, with 11 bases matching TRBD2. The V gene end was trimmed by 3 bases and the J gene end by 3 bases; junction bases not matched to a gene: 16. Per the germline V gene, CDR1 is SGHVS and CDR2 is FNYEAQ. CDR3 length equals 19 residues. The CDR3 sequence is CASSFKPWVAGGIVYEQYF. CDR3 coding DNA: TGTGCCAGCAGCTTCAAACCTTGGGTAGCGGGAGGGATTGTCTACGAGCAGTACTTC.